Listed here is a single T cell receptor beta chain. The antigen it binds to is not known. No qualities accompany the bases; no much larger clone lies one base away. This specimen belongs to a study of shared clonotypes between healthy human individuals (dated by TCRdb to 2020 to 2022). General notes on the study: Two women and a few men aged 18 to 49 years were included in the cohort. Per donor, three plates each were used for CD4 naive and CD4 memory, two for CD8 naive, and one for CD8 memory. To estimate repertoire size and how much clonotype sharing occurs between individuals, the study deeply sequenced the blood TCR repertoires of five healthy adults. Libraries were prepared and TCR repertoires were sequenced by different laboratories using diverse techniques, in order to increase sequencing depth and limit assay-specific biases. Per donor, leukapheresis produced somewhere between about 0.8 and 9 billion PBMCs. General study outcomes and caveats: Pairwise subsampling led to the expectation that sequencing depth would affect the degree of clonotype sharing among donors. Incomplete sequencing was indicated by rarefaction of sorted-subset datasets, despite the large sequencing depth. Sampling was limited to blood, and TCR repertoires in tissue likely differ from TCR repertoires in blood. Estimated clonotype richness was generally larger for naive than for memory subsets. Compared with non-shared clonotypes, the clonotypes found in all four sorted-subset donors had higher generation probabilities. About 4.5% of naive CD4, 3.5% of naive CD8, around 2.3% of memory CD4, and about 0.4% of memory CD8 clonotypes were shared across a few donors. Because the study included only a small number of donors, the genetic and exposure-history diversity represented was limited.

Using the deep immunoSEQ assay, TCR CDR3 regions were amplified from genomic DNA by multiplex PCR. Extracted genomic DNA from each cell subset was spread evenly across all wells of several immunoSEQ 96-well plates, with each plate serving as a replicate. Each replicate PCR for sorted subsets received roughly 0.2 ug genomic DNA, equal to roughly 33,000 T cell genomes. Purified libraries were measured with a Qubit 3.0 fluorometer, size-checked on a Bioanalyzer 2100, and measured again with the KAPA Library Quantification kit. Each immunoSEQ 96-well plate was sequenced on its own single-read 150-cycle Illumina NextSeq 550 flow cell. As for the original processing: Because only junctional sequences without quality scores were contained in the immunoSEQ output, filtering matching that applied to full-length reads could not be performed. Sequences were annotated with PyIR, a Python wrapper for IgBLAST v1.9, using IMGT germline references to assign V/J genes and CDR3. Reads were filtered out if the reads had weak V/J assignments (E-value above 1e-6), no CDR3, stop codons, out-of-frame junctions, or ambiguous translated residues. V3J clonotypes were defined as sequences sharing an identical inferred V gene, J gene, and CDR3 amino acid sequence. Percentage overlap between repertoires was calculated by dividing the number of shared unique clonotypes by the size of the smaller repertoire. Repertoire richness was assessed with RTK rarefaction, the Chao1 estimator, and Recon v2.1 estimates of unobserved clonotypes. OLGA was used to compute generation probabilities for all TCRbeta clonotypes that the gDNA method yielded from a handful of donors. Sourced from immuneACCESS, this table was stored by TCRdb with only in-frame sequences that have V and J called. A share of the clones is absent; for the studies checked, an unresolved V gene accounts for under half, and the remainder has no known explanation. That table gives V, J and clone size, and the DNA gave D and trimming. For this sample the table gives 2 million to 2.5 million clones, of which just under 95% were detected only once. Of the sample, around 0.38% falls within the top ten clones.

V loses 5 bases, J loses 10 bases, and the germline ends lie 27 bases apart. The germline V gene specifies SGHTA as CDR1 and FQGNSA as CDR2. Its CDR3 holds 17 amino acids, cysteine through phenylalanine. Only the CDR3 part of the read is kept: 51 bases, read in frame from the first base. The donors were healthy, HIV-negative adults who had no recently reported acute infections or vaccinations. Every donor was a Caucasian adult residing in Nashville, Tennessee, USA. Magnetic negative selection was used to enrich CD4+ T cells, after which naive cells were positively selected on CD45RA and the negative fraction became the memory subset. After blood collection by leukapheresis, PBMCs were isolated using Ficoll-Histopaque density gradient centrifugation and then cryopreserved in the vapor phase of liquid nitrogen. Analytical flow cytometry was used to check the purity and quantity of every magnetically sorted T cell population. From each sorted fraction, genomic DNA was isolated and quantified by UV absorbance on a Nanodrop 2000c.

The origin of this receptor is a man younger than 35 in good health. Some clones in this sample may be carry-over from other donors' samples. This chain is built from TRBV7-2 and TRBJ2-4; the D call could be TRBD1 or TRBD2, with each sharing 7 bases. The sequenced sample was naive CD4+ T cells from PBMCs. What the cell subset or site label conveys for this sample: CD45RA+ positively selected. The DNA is TGTGCCAGCAGCCCTCGTCCGGGGAGGGGGCTTACAAGTATTCAGTACTTC. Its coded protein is CASSPRPGRGLTSIQYF.